This is a list of T cell receptor beta chains from one sample in a study of shared clonotypes between healthy human individuals. TCRdb keeps only in-frame clones here, not all; method: immunoSEQ multiplex PCR. The sample includes more than 2,000,000 clones, around 90% of them seen just once. Sequences were obtained from naive CD4+ T cells sorted from blood. These receptors were collected from a man aged 18 to 30 in good health. Each CDR3 is given with its conserved first and last residue. Fields, in order: D gene, V gene, J gene, CDR3 protein. D genes are given only for firm matches.

d_gene: -; v_gene: TRBV18; j_gene: TRBJ1-3; CDR3aa: CASSPEGQGRNTIYF
d_gene: -; v_gene: TRBV28; j_gene: TRBJ2-7; CDR3aa: CASSLRDSGGDF
d_gene: -; v_gene: TRBV4-1; j_gene: TRBJ2-5; CDR3aa: CASSSGLPEETQYF
d_gene: TRBD2; v_gene: TRBV14; j_gene: TRBJ2-1; CDR3aa: CASSPQGLPSYNEQFF
d_gene: -; v_gene: TRBV27; j_gene: TRBJ1-3; CDR3aa: CASSFSAGNTIYF
d_gene: TRBD1; v_gene: TRBV5-5; j_gene: TRBJ2-7; CDR3aa: CASRPYGTGVYEQYF
d_gene: -; v_gene: TRBV18; j_gene: TRBJ1-2; CDR3aa: CASSPLGDTNYGYTF
d_gene: -; v_gene: TRBV5-1; j_gene: TRBJ1-1; CDR3aa: CASSLASESFRAEAFF
d_gene: TRBD1; v_gene: TRBV7-2; j_gene: TRBJ2-7; CDR3aa: CASSYDRGALYEQYF
d_gene: -; v_gene: TRBV21-1; j_gene: TRBJ1-5; CDR3aa: CASSMTGGPSNQPQHF
d_gene: TRBD1; v_gene: TRBV5-1; j_gene: TRBJ2-2; CDR3aa: CASSPASGTGGTGELFF
d_gene: -; v_gene: TRBV7-9; j_gene: TRBJ2-4; CDR3aa: CASSLEGGTKAKNIQYF
d_gene: -; v_gene: TRBV21-1; j_gene: TRBJ2-5; CDR3aa: CASSKRQGPSETQYF
d_gene: TRBD1; v_gene: TRBV10-3; j_gene: TRBJ1-4; CDR3aa: CAISVDRGNEKLFF
d_gene: TRBD2; v_gene: TRBV5-4; j_gene: TRBJ2-3; CDR3aa: CASSASGGAGTDTQYF
d_gene: -; v_gene: TRBV7-2; j_gene: TRBJ2-5; CDR3aa: CASSLEAVSRGTQYF
d_gene: -; v_gene: TRBV27; j_gene: TRBJ2-5; CDR3aa: CASSLSVGAGEETQYF
d_gene: TRBD2; v_gene: TRBV28; j_gene: TRBJ2-7; CDR3aa: CASSSRGVADYEQYF
d_gene: TRBD2; v_gene: TRBV5-4; j_gene: TRBJ2-3; CDR3aa: CASSLGTSSRTDTQYF
d_gene: -; v_gene: TRBV28; j_gene: TRBJ2-5; CDR3aa: CASSYSGKQETQYF
d_gene: -; v_gene: TRBV18; j_gene: TRBJ2-5; CDR3aa: CASSPSYQETQYF
d_gene: -; v_gene: TRBV19; j_gene: TRBJ1-2; CDR3aa: CASSMGTYSANYGYTF
d_gene: -; v_gene: TRBV14; j_gene: TRBJ2-7; CDR3aa: CASSQAPVDLEQYF
d_gene: -; v_gene: TRBV5-1; j_gene: TRBJ1-5; CDR3aa: CASSLEGRGDQPQHF
d_gene: -; v_gene: TRBV5-1; j_gene: TRBJ1-4; CDR3aa: CASSPLATNEKLFF
d_gene: TRBD1; v_gene: TRBV7-2; j_gene: TRBJ1-2; CDR3aa: CASSPAPAGGYGYTF
d_gene: TRBD1; v_gene: TRBV19; j_gene: TRBJ2-3; CDR3aa: CASRYRGSTDTQYF
d_gene: -; v_gene: TRBV21-1; j_gene: TRBJ2-3; CDR3aa: CASSKPGREVEDTQYF
d_gene: -; v_gene: TRBV2; j_gene: TRBJ2-3; CDR3aa: CASSLAGAPLDTQYF
d_gene: -; v_gene: TRBV4-1; j_gene: TRBJ1-4; CDR3aa: CASSSIGGATNEKLFF
d_gene: -; v_gene: TRBV28; j_gene: TRBJ1-6; CDR3aa: CASIPGTKNSPLHF
d_gene: -; v_gene: TRBV21-1; j_gene: TRBJ1-1; CDR3aa: CASSITPTDTEAFF
d_gene: TRBD1; v_gene: TRBV29-1; j_gene: TRBJ2-1; CDR3aa: CSVGGQGSFF
d_gene: -; v_gene: TRBV6-1; j_gene: TRBJ1-1; CDR3aa: CASTPWQNTEAFF
d_gene: TRBD2; v_gene: TRBV9; j_gene: TRBJ2-7; CDR3aa: CASSSASTGGIYEQYF
d_gene: -; v_gene: TRBV18; j_gene: TRBJ1-2; CDR3aa: CASSPQGYGYTF
d_gene: -; v_gene: TRBV30; j_gene: -; CDR3aa: CAYYPQGSSYEQYF
d_gene: -; v_gene: TRBV28; j_gene: TRBJ2-2; CDR3aa: CASTRDYGELFF
d_gene: -; v_gene: TRBV29-1; j_gene: TRBJ1-2; CDR3aa: CSVGGSGYTF
d_gene: -; v_gene: TRBV25-1; j_gene: TRBJ2-7; CDR3aa: CASRATEQYF
d_gene: TRBD1; v_gene: TRBV6-5; j_gene: TRBJ2-7; CDR3aa: CASSTSRDRPWGQYF
d_gene: -; v_gene: TRBV5-6; j_gene: TRBJ1-3; CDR3aa: CASRRKGTGNTIYF
d_gene: -; v_gene: TRBV21-1; j_gene: TRBJ2-4; CDR3aa: CASRSWLQQRKNIQYF
d_gene: -; v_gene: TRBV19; j_gene: TRBJ1-6; CDR3aa: CASSGRGAYNSPLHF
d_gene: TRBD2; v_gene: TRBV6-5; j_gene: TRBJ2-3; CDR3aa: CASSGGGGADTQYF
d_gene: -; v_gene: TRBV19; j_gene: TRBJ2-3; CDR3aa: CASKKGPTDTQYF
d_gene: TRBD1; v_gene: TRBV6-5; j_gene: TRBJ1-1; CDR3aa: CASSTRQGTASAFF
d_gene: -; v_gene: TRBV29-1; j_gene: TRBJ2-1; CDR3aa: CSVKLQSSYNEQFF
d_gene: -; v_gene: TRBV18; j_gene: TRBJ1-3; CDR3aa: CASSQGRSGNTIYF
d_gene: -; v_gene: TRBV27; j_gene: TRBJ2-7; CDR3aa: CASIRRRNLPRGQYF
d_gene: TRBD2; v_gene: TRBV6-5; j_gene: TRBJ2-3; CDR3aa: CASSSRLAGVSDTQYF
d_gene: -; v_gene: TRBV7-7; j_gene: TRBJ1-4; CDR3aa: CASSLGAGPGEKLFF
d_gene: -; v_gene: TRBV7-9; j_gene: TRBJ2-5; CDR3aa: CASSPTATLGETQYF
d_gene: TRBD1; v_gene: TRBV5-4; j_gene: TRBJ2-5; CDR3aa: CASSHETGGVETQYF